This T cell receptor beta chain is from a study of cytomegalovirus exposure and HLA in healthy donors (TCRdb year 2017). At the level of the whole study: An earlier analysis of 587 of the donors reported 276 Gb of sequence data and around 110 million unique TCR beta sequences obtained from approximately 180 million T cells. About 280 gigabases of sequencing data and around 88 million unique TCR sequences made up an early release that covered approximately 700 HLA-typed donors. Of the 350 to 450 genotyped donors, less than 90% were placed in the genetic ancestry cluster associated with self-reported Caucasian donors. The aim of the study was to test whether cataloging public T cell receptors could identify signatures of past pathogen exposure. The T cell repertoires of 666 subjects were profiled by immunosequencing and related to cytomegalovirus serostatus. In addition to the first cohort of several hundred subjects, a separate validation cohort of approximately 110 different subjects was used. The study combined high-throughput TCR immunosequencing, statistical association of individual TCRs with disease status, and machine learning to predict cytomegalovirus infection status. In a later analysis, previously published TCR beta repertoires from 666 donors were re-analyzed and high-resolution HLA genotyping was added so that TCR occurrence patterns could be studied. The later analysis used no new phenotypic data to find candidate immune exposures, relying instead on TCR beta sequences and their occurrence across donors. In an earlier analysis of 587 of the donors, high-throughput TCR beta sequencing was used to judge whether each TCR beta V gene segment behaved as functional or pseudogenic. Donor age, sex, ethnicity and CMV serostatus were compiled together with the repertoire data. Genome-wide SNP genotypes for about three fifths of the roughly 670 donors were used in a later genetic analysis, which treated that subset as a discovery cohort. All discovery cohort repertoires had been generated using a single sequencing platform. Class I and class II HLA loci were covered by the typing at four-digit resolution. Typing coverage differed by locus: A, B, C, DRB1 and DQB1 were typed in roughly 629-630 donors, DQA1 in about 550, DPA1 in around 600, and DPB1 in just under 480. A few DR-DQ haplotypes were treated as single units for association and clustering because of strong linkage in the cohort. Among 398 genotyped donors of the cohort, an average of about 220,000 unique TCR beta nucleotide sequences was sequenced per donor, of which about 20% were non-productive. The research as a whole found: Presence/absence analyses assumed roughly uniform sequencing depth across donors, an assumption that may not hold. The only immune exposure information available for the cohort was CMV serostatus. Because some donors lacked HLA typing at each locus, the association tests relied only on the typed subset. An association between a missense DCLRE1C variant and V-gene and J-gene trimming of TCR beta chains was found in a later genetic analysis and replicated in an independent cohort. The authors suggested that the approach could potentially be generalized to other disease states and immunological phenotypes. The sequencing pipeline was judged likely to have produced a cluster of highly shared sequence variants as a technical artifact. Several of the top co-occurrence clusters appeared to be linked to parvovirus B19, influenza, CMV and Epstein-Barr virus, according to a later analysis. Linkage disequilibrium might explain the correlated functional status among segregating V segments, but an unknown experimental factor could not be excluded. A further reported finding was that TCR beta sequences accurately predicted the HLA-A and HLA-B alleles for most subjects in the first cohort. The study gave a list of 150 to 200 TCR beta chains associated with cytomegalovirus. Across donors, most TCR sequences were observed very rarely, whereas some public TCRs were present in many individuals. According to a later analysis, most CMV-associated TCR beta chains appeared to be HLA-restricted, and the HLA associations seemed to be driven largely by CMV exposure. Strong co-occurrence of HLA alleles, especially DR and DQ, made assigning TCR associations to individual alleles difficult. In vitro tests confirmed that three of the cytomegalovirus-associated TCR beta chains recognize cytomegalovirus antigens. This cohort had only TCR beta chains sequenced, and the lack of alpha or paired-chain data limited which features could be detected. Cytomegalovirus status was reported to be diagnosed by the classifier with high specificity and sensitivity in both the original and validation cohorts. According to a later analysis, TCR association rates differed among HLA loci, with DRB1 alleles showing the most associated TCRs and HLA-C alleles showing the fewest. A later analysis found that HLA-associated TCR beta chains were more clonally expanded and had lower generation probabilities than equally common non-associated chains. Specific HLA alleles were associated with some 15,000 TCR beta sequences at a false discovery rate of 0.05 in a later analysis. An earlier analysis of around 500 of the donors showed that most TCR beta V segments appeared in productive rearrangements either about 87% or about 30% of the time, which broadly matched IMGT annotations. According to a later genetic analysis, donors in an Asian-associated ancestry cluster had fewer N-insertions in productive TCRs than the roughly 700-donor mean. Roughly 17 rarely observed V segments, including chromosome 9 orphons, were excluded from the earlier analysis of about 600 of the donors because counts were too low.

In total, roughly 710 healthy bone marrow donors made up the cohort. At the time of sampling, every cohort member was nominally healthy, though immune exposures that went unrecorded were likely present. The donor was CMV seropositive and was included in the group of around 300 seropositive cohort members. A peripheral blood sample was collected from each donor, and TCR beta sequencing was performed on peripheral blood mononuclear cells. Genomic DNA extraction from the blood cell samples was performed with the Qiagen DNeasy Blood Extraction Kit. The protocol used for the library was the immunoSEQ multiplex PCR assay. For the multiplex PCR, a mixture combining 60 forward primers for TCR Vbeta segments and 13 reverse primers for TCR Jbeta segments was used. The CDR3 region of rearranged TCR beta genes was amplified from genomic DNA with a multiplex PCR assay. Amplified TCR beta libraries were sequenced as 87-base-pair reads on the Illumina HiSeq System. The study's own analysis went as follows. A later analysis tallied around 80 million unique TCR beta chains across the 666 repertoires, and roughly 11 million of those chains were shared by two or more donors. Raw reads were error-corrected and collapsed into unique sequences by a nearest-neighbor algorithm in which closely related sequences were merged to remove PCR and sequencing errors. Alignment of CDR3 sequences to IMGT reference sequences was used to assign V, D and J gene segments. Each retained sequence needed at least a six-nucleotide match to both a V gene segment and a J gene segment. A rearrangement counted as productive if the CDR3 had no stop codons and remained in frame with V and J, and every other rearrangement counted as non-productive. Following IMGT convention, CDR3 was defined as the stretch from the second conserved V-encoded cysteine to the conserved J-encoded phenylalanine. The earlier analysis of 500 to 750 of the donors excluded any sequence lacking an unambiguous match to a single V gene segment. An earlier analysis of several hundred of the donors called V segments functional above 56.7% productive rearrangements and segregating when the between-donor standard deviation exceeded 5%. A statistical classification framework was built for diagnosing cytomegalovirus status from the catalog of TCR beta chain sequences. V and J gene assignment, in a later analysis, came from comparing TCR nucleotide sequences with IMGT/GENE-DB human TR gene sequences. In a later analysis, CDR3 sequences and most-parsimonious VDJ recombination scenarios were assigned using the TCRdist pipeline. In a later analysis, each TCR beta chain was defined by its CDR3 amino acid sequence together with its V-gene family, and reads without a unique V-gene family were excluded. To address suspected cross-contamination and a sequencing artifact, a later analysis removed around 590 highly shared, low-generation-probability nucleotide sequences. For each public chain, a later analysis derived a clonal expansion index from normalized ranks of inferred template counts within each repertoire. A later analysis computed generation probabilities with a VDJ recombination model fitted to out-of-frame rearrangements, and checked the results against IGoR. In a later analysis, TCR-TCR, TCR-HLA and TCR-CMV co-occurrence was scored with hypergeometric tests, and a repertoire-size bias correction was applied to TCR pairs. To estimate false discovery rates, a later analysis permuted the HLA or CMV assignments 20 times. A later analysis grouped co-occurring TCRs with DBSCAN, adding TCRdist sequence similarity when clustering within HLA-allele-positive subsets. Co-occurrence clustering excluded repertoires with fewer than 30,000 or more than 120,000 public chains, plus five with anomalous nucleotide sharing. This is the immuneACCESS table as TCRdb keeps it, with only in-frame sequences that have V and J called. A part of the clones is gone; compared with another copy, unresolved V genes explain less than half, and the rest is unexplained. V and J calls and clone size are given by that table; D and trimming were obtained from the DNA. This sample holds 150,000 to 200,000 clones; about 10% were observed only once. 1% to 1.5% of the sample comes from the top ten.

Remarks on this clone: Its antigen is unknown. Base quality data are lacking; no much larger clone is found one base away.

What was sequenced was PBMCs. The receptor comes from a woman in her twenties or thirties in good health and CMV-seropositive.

The CDR3 in this case is CASSVAGAGYGYTF. The sequenced DNA is TGTGCCAGCAGCGTAGCAGGGGCAGGCTATGGCTACACCTTC. The receptor chain draws on TRBV9 and TRBJ1-2; perhaps TRBD1 is the D gene, with 6 bases matching. V lost 0 bases and J lost 4 bases; the stretch between them is 10 bases long. The CDR3 numbers 14 residues from cysteine through phenylalanine. Just the 42-base CDR3 DNA is kept, in frame starting at base 1. The germline V gene gives CDR1 as SGDLS and CDR2 as YYNGEE.